This entry lists 31 T cell receptor beta chains sequenced from one sample in a study of PD-1 blockade in mismatch repair-deficient tumors. TCRdb's copy holds only in-frame clones and misses some; the assay was immunoSEQ multiplex PCR. Among about 120,000 clones, around three quarters were seen once, and the ten largest hold about 4.5%. The source was peripheral blood, collected about 13 months after starting pembrolizumab. The source is an adult with mismatch repair-deficient cancer.

The rearrangement joins TRBV19 to TRBJ1-2, with D maybe TRBD1 (5 bases). V dropped 4 bases and J dropped 7 bases, with 16 bases sitting between them. CDR3 length: 14 amino acids. Germline V lookup: CDR1 LNHDA, CDR2 SQIVND (reference sequence). DNA of the CDR3: TGTGCCAGTAGTAACGTCGGGGGGGGTCTTGGCTACACCTTC. Translated, it gives CASSNVGGGLGYTF.

The chain has TRBV7-2 and TRBJ2-1; 16 bases fit TRBD2. The germline CDR1 and CDR2 sequences are SGHTA and FQGNSA. The CDR3 runs 17 residues. The V segment lost 5 bases and the J segment 10 bases; nucleotides outside the gene matches: 11. The CDR3 loop reads CASSPLGTSGRAAEQFF. CDR3 coding DNA: TGTGCCAGCAGCCCCCTAGGGACTAGCGGGAGGGCCGCCGAGCAGTTCTTC.

The chain has TRBV7-2 and TRBJ2-1; D remains unclear. Germline V lookup: CDR1 SGHTA, CDR2 FQGNSA. Trimming removed 5 bases from V and 0 bases from J, with 11 bases in between. The CDR3 is made up of 15 amino acids. CDR3 DNA sequence: TGTGCCAGCAGCATAGTGGTTAGCTCCTACAATGAGCAGTTCTTC. Its protein is CASSIVVSSYNEQFF. Full variable domain (rest looked up from reference TRBV7-2 and TRBJ2-1): GAGVSQSPSNKVTEKGKDVELRCDPISGHTALYWYRQSLGQGLEFLIYFQGNSAPDKSGLPSDRFSAERTGGSVSTLTIQRTQQEDSAVYLCASSIVVSSYNEQFFGPGTRLTVL.

The V gene is TRBV11-2, the J gene TRBJ1-5; D ambiguous. V lost 3 bases and J 7 bases, leaving 10 bases between the germline ends. Germline loops: CDR1 SGHAT, CDR2 FQNNGV. The CDR3 runs to 13 residues. The CDR3: CASSFGLRQPQHF. CDR3 in DNA: TGTGCCAGCAGCTTTGGGTTGAGGCAGCCCCAGCATTTT.

The chain is built from TRBV9 and TRBJ2-3; perhaps TRBD2 as D (6 bases). The germline V and J ends were trimmed by 4 bases and 6 bases, with 12 bases remaining between them. Germline V gene sequence: CDR1 SGDLS, CDR2 YYNGEE. The CDR3 is 13 amino acids. The CDR3 sequence is CASSTPGADTQYF. The CDR3 DNA follows: TGTGCCAGCAGCACGCCGGGAGCGGATACGCAGTATTTT.

The genes are TRBV28 and TRBJ1-5; the D is unclear. The CDR3 has 17 residues. Germline values: CDR1 MDHEN, CDR2 SYDVKM. Trimming shortened V by 6 bases and J by 2 bases, and 20 bases separated the two germline ends. In DNA form, the CDR3 reads TGTGCCAGCAGAGATCGGACGGTCCCCACGGGCAATCAGCCCCAGCATTTT. Its translation: CASRDRTVPTGNQPQHF.

Of note for this clone: Its ends do not fully match the called genes, so a read error is possible. V is TRBV7-2 and J is TRBJ2-7, with TRBD2 matching over 14 bases. Per the germline V gene, CDR1 is SGHTA and CDR2 is FQGNSA. CDR3 length: 14 amino acids. The CDR3 DNA is TGTGCCAGCAGCTTAGAGGGACTAGCGGGAGCCCTCCACTTC. Residues: CASSLEGLAGALHF.

The chain uses TRBV4-2 and TRBJ1-5; possible D gene TRBD1, 5 bases. The V gene lost 1 base and the J gene lost 5 bases, with 12 bases spanning the gap. The germline V gene has CDR1 LGHNA and CDR2 YNFKEQ. This CDR3 comprises 15 residues. The CDR3 sequence: CASSQGGNSHQPQHF. The CDR3 DNA reads TGTGCCAGCAGCCAAGGGGGGAATTCTCATCAGCCCCAGCATTTT.

The chain employs TRBV7-2 and TRBJ2-3; D ambiguous. Looked up from germline, CDR1 is SGHTA and CDR2 is FQGNSA. CDR3 length: 13 residues. V dropped 4 bases and J dropped 2 bases, with 7 bases sitting between them. In DNA, the CDR3 is TGTGCCAGCAGCTCATGGCCCACAGATACGCAGTATTTT. It codes for CASSSWPTDTQYF.

The chain joins TRBV2 to TRBJ2-1, with 8 bases that match TRBD1. Germline V gene data show CDR1 as SNHLY and CDR2 as FYNNEI. V lost 7 bases to trimming and J lost 8 bases; unmatched junction nucleotides: 13. This CDR3 has 15 amino acids. CDR3 protein: CASNIPGQVYDEQFF. CDR3 sequence (DNA): TGTGCCAGCAACATACCGGGACAGGTTTACGATGAGCAGTTCTTC.

The chain employs TRBV15 and TRBJ1-1; no definite D call. Looked up from germline, CDR1 is LNHNV and CDR2 is YYDKDF (reference sequence). V lost 0 bases and J lost 2, with 7 bases in between. The CDR3 is 14 amino acids. For the CDR3, the DNA is TGTGCCACCAGCAGAGATCCTAGCAACACTGAAGCTTTCTTT. Its protein is CATSRDPSNTEAFF.

The chain links TRBV29-1 to TRBJ1-5, with D hard to call. The germline V gene has CDR1 SQVTM and CDR2 ANQGSEA. The CDR3 covers 15 residues. The germline V and J ends were trimmed by 7 bases and 2 bases, with 18 bases remaining between them. The CDR3 protein is CSAQLRGLGNQPQHF. For the CDR3, the DNA is TGCAGCGCCCAACTTCGCGGATTAGGCAATCAGCCCCAGCATTTT.

The chain couples TRBV11-3 to TRBJ2-7; the match to TRBD2 covers 9 bases. The CDR3 extends over 15 amino acids. Germline V gives CDR1 SGHNT, CDR2 YENEEA. V was clipped by 2 bases and J by 3 bases; unmatched bases: 5. CDR3 in DNA: TGTGCCAGCAGCTTAATTGCGGGAGGGAGCTACGAGCAGTACTTC. Translated, it gives CASSLIAGGSYEQYF.

A single count supports this clone. In DNA form, the CDR3 reads TGCAGCGTCGGGGGCGGATACCAAGAGACCCAGTACTTC. It translates to CSVGGGYQETQYF. This sequence joins TRBV29-1 and TRBJ2-5; D might be TRBD1 or TRBD2, each matching 6 bases. This CDR3 region has 13 residues. Trimming removed 6 bases from V and 0 bases from J, with 11 bases in between. Germline CDR1 reads SQVTM; CDR2 reads ANQGSEA.

As DNA, the CDR3 is TGTGCCAGTAGTAACCAGGGGGCGAAAAATGAGCAGTTCTTC. It codes for CASSNQGAKNEQFF. V and J are TRBV19 and TRBJ2-1; 8 nucleotides line up with TRBD1. The CDR3 has 14 amino acids. Per germline, CDR1 LNHDA and CDR2 SQIVND (reference sequence). The ends lost 4 bases at V and 7 bases at J; junction bases unmatched: 6.

V is TRBV2 and J is TRBJ1-2, with D tentatively TRBD1 (6 bases). V lost 7 bases and J 4 bases, leaving 10 bases between the germline ends. The CDR3 contains 12 residues. Germline CDR1 is SNHLY and CDR2 is FYNNEI. CDR3: CASKGQIYGYTF. The CDR3 DNA follows: TGTGCCAGCAAAGGACAGATCTATGGCTACACCTTC. Complete variable domain (other parts from reference TRBV2 and TRBJ1-2): EPEVTQTPSHQVTQMGQEVILRCVPISNHLYFYWYRQILGQKVEFLVSFYNNEISEKSEIFDDQFSVERPDGSNFTLKIRSTKLEDSAMYFCASKGQIYGYTFGSGTRLTVV.

This clone was seen only a few times. V usage is TRBV2 and J usage is TRBJ2-5, with D tentatively TRBD1 or TRBD2 (5 bases each). Germline CDR1 reads SNHLY; CDR2 reads FYNNEI. The CDR3 covers 14 residues. V lost 2 bases and J lost 5, with 12 bases in between. CDR3 coding DNA: TGTGCCAGCAGTGAACGGAGAGAGGGGGAGACCCAGTACTTC. Translation: CASSERREGETQYF.

This sequence joins TRBV18 and TRBJ2-1; the D is unclear. Germline lookup yields CDR1 KGHSH and CDR2 LQKENI. The V gene lost 2 bases and the J gene lost 9 bases, with 11 bases spanning the gap. This CDR3 region has 13 residues. The CDR3, as DNA: TGTGCCAGCTCACCAGGGCAAGGAGCTGAGCAGTTCTTC. Amino acids: CASSPGQGAEQFF.

This clone was seen once. The V and J genes are TRBV6-6 and TRBJ2-7, with 10 bases identical to TRBD1. Trimming at V came to 2 bases and at J to 6 bases, leaving 4 bases not matched to a gene. CDR1 is MNHNY, CDR2 SVGAGI, per germline (reference sequence). This CDR3 has 14 residues. The CDR3 here is CASSYDRGLGEQYF. CDR3 sequence (DNA): TGTGCCAGCAGTTACGACAGGGGGCTAGGCGAGCAGTACTTC.

A few counts support this clone. The rearrangement uses TRBV29-1 and TRBJ2-5, with 9 bases fitting TRBD2. CDR3 length: 14 residues. V shed 6 bases, J shed 4 bases, and the junction held 9 bases outside the gene matches. From germline, CDR1 is SQVTM and CDR2 ANQGSEA. The CDR3 DNA sequence: TGCAGCGTCGCTCCGGGACTAGCAGGAGAGACCCAGTACTTC. Encoded protein: CSVAPGLAGETQYF.

This chain connects TRBV11-3 to TRBJ2-2; D is undetermined. This CDR3 is built from 15 residues. V gave up 3 bases and J gave up 0 bases, with 8 bases separating them. The germline CDR1 and CDR2 sequences are SGHNT and YENEEA. CDR3 sequence (DNA): TGTGCCAGCAGCTTCTTTAGGACGAACACCGGGGAGCTGTTTTTT. Its protein product is CASSFFRTNTGELFF.

The chain recombines TRBV30 with TRBJ1-4; TRBD1 is a possible D gene (6 bases). Germline CDR1 GTSNPN, CDR2 SVGIG (reference sequence). The CDR3 is 15 residues long. Trimming shortened V by 3 bases and J by 4 bases, and 15 bases separated the two germline ends. CDR3 sequence reads: CAWSPGQGFNEKLFF. CDR3 nucleotide sequence: TGTGCCTGGAGCCCCGGTCAGGGGTTTAATGAAAAACTGTTTTTT.

This clone occurred many times. This rearrangement joins TRBV11-2 to TRBJ1-2; weak D call: TRBD1 (6 bases). Germline V gene lookup returns CDR1 SGHAT and CDR2 FQNNGV. Trimming pared 5 bases from V and 4 bases from J, leaving 17 bases between. The CDR3 loop spans 15 amino acids. The CDR3 here is CASSPAGGRVYGYTF. CDR3 coding DNA: TGTGCCAGCAGCCCGGCGGGGGGGCGCGTCTATGGCTACACCTTC.

V usage is TRBV19 and J usage is TRBJ2-7, with 8 positions matching TRBD1. Trimming at V came to 5 bases and at J to 0 bases, leaving 6 bases not matched to a gene. CDR1 and CDR2 from the germline V gene are LNHDA and SQIVND (reference sequence). The CDR3 has 15 amino acids. The chain's CDR3 is CASSPWTGSSYEQYF. In DNA, the CDR3 is TGTGCCAGTAGTCCCTGGACAGGGTCCTCCTACGAGCAGTACTTC.

Only a few counts were recorded for this clone. This chain uses TRBV19 with TRBJ2-7; 9 nucleotides agree with TRBD2. CDR3 size: 17 residues. The V segment lost 3 bases and the J segment 2 bases; nucleotides outside the gene matches: 11. The germline V gene encodes CDR1 LNHDA and CDR2 SQIVND (reference sequence). The CDR3 here is CASSMTSRGGRAYEQYF. The CDR3 nucleotides are TGTGCCAGTAGTATGACTTCGCGAGGCGGGAGGGCCTACGAGCAGTACTTC.

V gene TRBV6-6 combines with J gene TRBJ2-1, with 7 bases identical to TRBD2. The CDR3 length is 14 residues. The germline V gene has CDR1 MNHNY and CDR2 SVGAGI (reference sequence). V was pared by 7 bases and J by 0 bases, with 3 bases of the junction left unmatched. This CDR3 reads CASIGEGSYNEQFF. DNA of the CDR3: TGTGCCAGCATAGGGGAGGGCTCCTACAATGAGCAGTTCTTC.

The genes are TRBV5-4 and TRBJ2-7; 12 bases map to TRBD2. V was pared by 3 bases and J by 6 bases, with 13 bases of the junction left unmatched. The CDR3 is made up of 17 amino acids. In germline, CDR1 is SGHNT, CDR2 YYREEE (reference sequence). In DNA, the CDR3 is TGTGCCAGCAGCTGGCACCGGGGACTAGCGGGCCCCGGCGAGCAGTACTTC. Its protein is CASSWHRGLAGPGEQYF.

This clone was observed a single time. This chain joins TRBV7-3 and TRBJ2-5; unclear D gene. Germline CDR1 reads SGHTA; CDR2 reads FQGTGA. This CDR3 region has 15 residues. Trimming took 1 base from V and 2 from J, leaving 11 bases between them. This chain's CDR3 is CASSLNGRLQETQYF. CDR3 in DNA: TGTGCCAGCAGCTTAAACGGCCGCTTGCAAGAGACCCAGTACTTC. The full variable domain, completed using reference TRBV7-3 and TRBJ2-5, is GAGVSQTPSNKVTEKGKYVELRCDPISGHTALYWYRQSLGQGPEFLIYFQGTGAADDSGLPNDRFFAVRPEGSVSTLKIQRTERGDSAVYLCASSLNGRLQETQYFGPGTRLLVL.

The chain is built from TRBV9 and TRBJ1-2; no clear D. V was trimmed by 0 bases and J by 6 bases, leaving 12 bases between them. This CDR3 region has 14 residues. Germline CDR1 is SGDLS and CDR2 is YYNGEE. The CDR3 coding sequence is TGTGCCAGCAGCGTAGGCGGGCTCTCGGATGGCTACACCTTC. Its protein is CASSVGGLSDGYTF.

The genes are TRBV5-4 and TRBJ1-2, with D perhaps TRBD1 (5 bases). V lost 0 bases, J lost 6 bases, and 18 bases lay in between. This CDR3 comprises 16 residues. CDR1 is SGHNT and CDR2 is YYREEE in the germline V gene (reference sequence). The CDR3 nucleotides read TGTGCCAGCAGCTTGGAAACTCGTCAGGGAGGCGATGGCTACACCTTC. Protein product: CASSLETRQGGDGYTF.

The chain carries TRBV11-2 and TRBJ2-2; the D is unclear. Germline-derived CDR1 and CDR2 are SGHAT and FQNNGV. The CDR3 contains 13 residues. Trimming took 4 bases from V and 4 from J, leaving 7 bases between them. The CDR3 sequence is CASSSRSTGELFF. CDR3 nucleotides: TGTGCCAGCAGCTCCCGTAGCACCGGGGAGCTGTTTTTT. The entire variable domain, with the rest obtained from reference TRBV11-2 and TRBJ2-2, is as follows: EAGVAQSPRYKIIEKRQSVAFWCNPISGHATLYWYQQILGQGPKLLIQFQNNGVVDDSQLPKDRFSAERLKGVDSTLKIQPAKLEDSAVYLCASSSRSTGELFFGEGSRLTVL.